The sequence of this T cell receptor (beta chain) was determined in a study of radiotherapy plus CTLA-4 blockade in lung cancer. The length of the CDR3 is 16 residues. The ends lost 3 bases at V and 7 bases at J; junction bases unmatched: 7. The germline gives CDR1 MGHRA, CDR2 YSYEKL. This clone appeared once. The assay was immunoSEQ multiplex PCR, and TCRdb's table has in-frame clones only and misses some. The table records 80,000 to 95,000 clones, approximately 82% of them present only once. Sequenced here: peripheral blood, sampled from a patient treated with radiotherapy plus ipilimumab. This chain links TRBV4-1 with TRBJ2-1; TRBD2 matches 12 bases. The TCR was taken from a human donor with non-small cell lung cancer that progressed on radiotherapy plus ipilimumab. CDR3 sequence reads: CASSQLAGGLGNEQFF. The CDR3 DNA follows: TGCGCCAGCAGCCAGCTAGCGGGAGGGTTGGGGAATGAGCAGTTCTTC.